Below, one TCR beta chain is given with its context. The antigen is undetermined. Since no conserved phenylalanine or tryptophan closes the CDR3, a read error is the likely cause. Individual cDNA molecules were tagged with unique molecular identifiers, the study reported. TCRdb ran MiXCR on the 5' RACE reads and lists one entry per CDR3 protein. Of tens of thousands of distinct CDR3 sequences in the sample, roughly 10% were seen once. This record belongs to a study of early T cells in non-severe SARS-CoV-2 infection. Study-level results: VDJdb-based matching was biased toward anti-spike CD8 responses and missed private and CD4 specificities.

V gave up 5 bases and J gave up 3 bases; unmatched junction bases: 6. This CDR3 is built from 15 residues. What was sequenced was whole blood. The TCR originated in an adult who was a healthcare worker with PCR-confirmed SARS-CoV-2 infection or an uninfected control (not recorded which). V usage is TRBV12-3 or TRBV12-4 and J usage is TRBJ2-1, with 8 bases matching TRBD2. DNA of the CDR3: TGTGCCAGCAGTACCTCCGGGACTAGCTACAATGAGCAGTTCCTC. It specifies CASSTSGTSYNEQFL.